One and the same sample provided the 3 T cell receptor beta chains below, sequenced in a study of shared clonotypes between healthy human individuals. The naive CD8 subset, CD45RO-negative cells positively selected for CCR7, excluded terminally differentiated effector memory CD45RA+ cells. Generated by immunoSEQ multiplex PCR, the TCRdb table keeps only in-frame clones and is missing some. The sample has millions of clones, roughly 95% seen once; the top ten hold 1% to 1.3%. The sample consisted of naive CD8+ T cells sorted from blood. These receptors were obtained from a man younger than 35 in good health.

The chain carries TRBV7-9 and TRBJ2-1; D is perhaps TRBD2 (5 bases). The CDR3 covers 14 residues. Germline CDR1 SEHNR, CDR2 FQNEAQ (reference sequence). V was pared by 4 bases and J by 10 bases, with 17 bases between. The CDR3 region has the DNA TGTGCCAGCAGCTCCTTCCCACTACGACTAGAGCAGTTCTTC. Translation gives CASSSFPLRLEQFF.

The CDR3 DNA is TGTGCCAGCAGCTCCGGGACATCGGATTGGAACTATGGCTACACCTTC. Protein product: CASSSGTSDWNYGYTF. The rearrangement uses TRBV7-9 and TRBJ1-2; D might be TRBD1 (6 bases). CDR1 and CDR2 from the germline V gene are SEHNR and FQNEAQ (reference sequence). The CDR3 extends over 16 amino acids. Trimming removed 4 bases from V and 2 bases from J, with 17 bases in between. The entire variable domain, with the rest obtained from reference TRBV7-9 and TRBJ1-2, is as follows: DTGVSQNPRHKITKRGQNVTFRCDPISEHNRLYWYRQTLGQGPEFLTYFQNEAQLEKSRLLSDRFSAERPKGSFSTLEIQRTEQGDSAMYLCASSSGTSDWNYGYTFGSGTRLTVV.

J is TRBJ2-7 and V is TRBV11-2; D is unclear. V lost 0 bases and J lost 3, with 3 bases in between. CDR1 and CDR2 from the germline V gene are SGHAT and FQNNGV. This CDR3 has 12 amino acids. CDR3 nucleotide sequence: TGTGCCAGCAGCTTAGATGTCTACGAGCAGTACTTC. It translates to CASSLDVYEQYF.